The entry that follows covers one T cell receptor (beta chain) sequence. This clone's antigen is unknown. Base qualities are not recorded, but no much larger clone differs from it by a single base. This sample is part of a study of T cells in localized non-small cell lung cancer (TCRdb year 2020). About the investigation overall: Comparing tumors with uninvolved tumor-adjacent lungs, the study looked at the T cell repertoires of hundreds of patients with early-stage NSCLC. The cohort comprised 236 treatment-naïve NSCLC patients with resected, localized lung tumors. The mean age of the NSCLC patients was about 64 years, with 120 to 150 men and around 99 women. The paper as a whole reports these results and caveats: Multi-region tumor sequencing was not performed, so intratumor heterogeneity could not be excluded. The highest T cell clonality was observed in uninvolved tumor-adjacent lung, where clonality exceeded that of tumor, suggesting that antigenic responses were more focused in uninvolved tumor-adjacent lung. A median of roughly 60 of the top 100 tumor clones were detected in paired uninvolved adjacent lung, and about 29 of these tumor clones were also found among the top 100 clones of the paired uninvolved adjacent lung. Longer overall survival was associated with higher blood T cell density, whereas shorter survival was associated with higher adjacent-lung clonality. Since the design was exploratory, TCR variables were selected using unadjusted p-values with no false-discovery rate correction.

At diagnosis, peripheral blood, uninvolved tumor-adjacent lung and tumor were collected and stored as a combination of fresh-frozen and FFPE material. Blood samples were analyzed as peripheral blood mononuclear cells for TCR repertoire profiling. TCR beta CDR3 regions were sequenced from DNA using the immunoSEQ Assay. Concerning the study's data processing: T cell density was computed as TCR beta template counts normalized to usable DNA estimated by amplifying housekeeping genes. Richness was estimated with the preseqR package, extrapolating to 400,000 templates for PBMC samples and 120,000 templates for tissue samples. Clonality was defined as one minus Pielou's evenness. Differential abundance testing on productive amino-acid clonotypes, with a minimum total count of 5 and an alpha of 0.1, was used to identify tissue-enriched TCRs. The Jaccard Index and the Morisita Overlap Index were used to measure how much the repertoires overlapped between compartments. GLIPH grouped TCR beta CDR3s together with public tetramer-defined viral CDR3s, and a viral motif had to include at least three viral sequences and also show V-gene enrichment. TCRdb mirrors the immuneACCESS table, restricted to in-frame sequences. Some clones are absent from its copies; in checked studies, under half trace to an unresolved V gene, and the reason for the others is unknown. Clone size and V and J calls were adopted from that table, with D and trimming inferred from the DNA. The sample includes about 70,000 clones, with 65% to 85% observed a single time. 1.3% of the sample rests with the top ten.

Between the V and J ends, shortened by 6 bases and 3 bases respectively, the junction contains 18 bases. CDR1 and CDR2 are read off the germline V gene as MDHEN and SYDVKM. Measured from the cysteine to the phenylalanine, the CDR3 is 15 residues long. Just CDR3 DNA is preserved here, 45 bases in frame from base 1. This chain joins TRBV28 to TRBJ2-7, and perhaps TRBD2 as D gene, on 6 matching bases. The receptor was isolated from a female donor older than 55 with stage I lung adenocarcinoma. Sequences were derived from peripheral blood, sampled before any cancer treatment. CDR3 reads: CASRVVAGTGYEQYF. The bases read TGTGCCAGCAGAGTCGTGGCGGGGACTGGCTACGAGCAGTACTTC.